This TCR beta chain appears in the sequencing data of a study of blood T cell repertoires in COVID-19. Across the whole study: Sites in the United States, Italy and Spain provided acute and convalescent COVID-19 samples. The analysed material was cDNA or gDNA that came from T cells, B-cell-depleted T cells, or PBMCs.

Original handling: Reference gene primer amplification gave estimated nucleated cell counts. The repertoire was sequenced with immunoSEQ multiplex PCR; TCRdb's copy has only in-frame clones and lacks some. Clone size and V and J calls were adopted from that table, with D and trimming inferred from the DNA. Of 150,000 to 200,000 clones in the sample, about 86% were seen once. Trimming cost V 2 bases and J 2 bases, with 8 bases left between them. This CDR3 is built from 14 residues. CDR1 and CDR2 from the germline V gene are KGHSH and LQKENI. The sample consisted of peripheral blood. The TCR was taken from a woman older than 75 in a cohort sampled during active or convalescent COVID-19. This sequence joins TRBV18 and TRBJ2-3, with D possibly matching TRBD1 (6 bases). In DNA, the CDR3 is TGTGCCAGCTCACCAACAGGGAACACAGATACGCAGTATTTT. Translated: CASSPTGNTDTQYF.